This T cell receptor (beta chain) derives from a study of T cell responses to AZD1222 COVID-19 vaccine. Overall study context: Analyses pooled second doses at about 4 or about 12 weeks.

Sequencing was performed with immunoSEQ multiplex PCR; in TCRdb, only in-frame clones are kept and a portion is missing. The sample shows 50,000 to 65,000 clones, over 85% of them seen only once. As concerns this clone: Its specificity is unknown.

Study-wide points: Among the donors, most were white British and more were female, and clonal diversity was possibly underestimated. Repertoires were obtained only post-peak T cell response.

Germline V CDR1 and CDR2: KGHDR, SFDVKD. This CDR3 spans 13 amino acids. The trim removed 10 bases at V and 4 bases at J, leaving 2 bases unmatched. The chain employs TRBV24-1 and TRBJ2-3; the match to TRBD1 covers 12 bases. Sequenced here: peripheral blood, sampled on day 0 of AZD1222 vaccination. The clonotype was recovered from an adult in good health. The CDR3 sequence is CATGQGASDTQYF. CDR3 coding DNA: TGTGCCACGGGACAGGGGGCCTCAGATACGCAGTATTTT.